Each of the 15 T cell receptor beta chains below was sequenced from the same sample in a study of T cell changes during pregnancy in multiple sclerosis. The table came from immunoSEQ multiplex PCR; TCRdb's copy has only in-frame clones and leaves some out. The sample contains some 64,000 clones, around 91% of which appear only once. The sample in question was peripheral blood, obtained in the second trimester of pregnancy. The origin of the receptors is a female donor in good health, enrolled as a control in a pregnancy study.

The chain combines TRBV11-2 with TRBJ1-6; no firm D call. Germline V gene sequence: CDR1 SGHAT, CDR2 FQNNGV. There are 16 residues in the CDR3. Trimming cost V 5 bases and J 7 bases, with 18 bases left between them. DNA of the CDR3: TGTGCCAGCAGCCACCCTCGGACGGGGATCAATTCACCCCTCCACTTT. This codes for CASSHPRTGINSPLHF.

On this clone itself: The junction departs from germline at one end; a sequencing error may be responsible. The chain combines TRBV29-1 with TRBJ2-6; D is unresolved. Per germline, CDR1 SQVTM and CDR2 ANQGSEA. This CDR3 spans 13 amino acids. CDR3 nucleotides: TGCAGCGTCGAAGCCGCTGGGGCCAACGTCCTGACTTTC. Translation: CSVEAAGANVLTF.

The rearrangement uses TRBV7-2 and TRBJ2-6; D might be TRBD1 (6 bases). Trimming removed 3 bases from V and 4 bases from J, with 10 bases in between. The germline V gene has CDR1 SGHTA and CDR2 FQGNSA. This CDR3 has 15 amino acids. The CDR3 region has the DNA TGTGCCAGCAGCTTTACAGGGCCCGGGGCCAACGTCCTGACTTTC. Protein: CASSFTGPGANVLTF.

This clone appeared a single time. The chain combines TRBV5-1 with TRBJ1-2, with D possibly TRBD1 on 5 matching bases. Germline values: CDR1 SGHRS, CDR2 YFSETQ. This CDR3 region has 11 residues. Trimming stripped 4 bases from V and 11 bases from J, with 12 bases between. DNA for the CDR3: TGCGCCAGCAGCCAGGGCAAGGGGTACACCTTC. The encoded protein is CASSQGKGYTF.

This rearrangement joins TRBV5-6 to TRBJ1-5; D is perhaps TRBD1 (5 bases). The germline CDR1 and CDR2 sequences are SGHDT and YYEEEE. This CDR3 contains 12 residues. The V and J ends lost 5 bases and 5 bases respectively, with 8 bases between them. The CDR3 region is CASSGGDQPQHF. For the CDR3, the DNA is TGTGCCAGCAGTGGGGGGGATCAGCCCCAGCATTTT.

The chain joins TRBV27 to TRBJ1-1; D is unresolved. V was pared by 6 bases and J by 1 base, with 6 bases between. The CDR3 extends over 12 amino acids. Germline V gene sequence: CDR1 MNHEY, CDR2 SMNVEV (reference sequence). The CDR3 spells CASRSGNTEAFF. CDR3 DNA sequence: TGTGCCAGCAGATCGGGGAACACTGAAGCTTTCTTT.

This chain connects TRBV6-1 to TRBJ2-7; D may be TRBD1 (6 bases). V shed 8 bases and J shed 5 bases, with 13 bases lying between them. Germline V gene sequence: CDR1 MNHNS, CDR2 SASEGT. The CDR3 covers 12 residues. The DNA for the CDR3 is TGTGCCAGCTTCGCAGGGGCAAACGAGCAGTACTTC. As protein: CASFAGANEQYF.

This clone has only one observation. This rearrangement joins TRBV27 to TRBJ1-2, with TRBD1 matching over 10 bases. The germline gives CDR1 MNHEY, CDR2 SMNVEV (reference sequence). The J segment lost 7 bases and the V segment lost 5 bases, leaving 13 bases of the junction unmatched. This CDR3 spans 16 amino acids. The CDR3 DNA reads TGTGCCAGCAGTCCAGACATGGGACAGGGGTGGGTTGGCTACACCTTC. It encodes CASSPDMGQGWVGYTF.

This chain joins TRBV5-4 and TRBJ2-2; tentative D call: TRBD2 (6 bases). V was cut by 4 bases and J by 6 bases, with 13 bases left in between. This CDR3 is 14 amino acids long. Germline CDR1 is SGHNT and CDR2 is YYREEE (reference sequence). The CDR3 DNA follows: TGTGCCAGCAGCCAAATTAGCGGTGCCGGGGAGCTGTTTTTT. Protein product: CASSQISGAGELFF.

The V and J genes are TRBV7-2 and TRBJ1-1; tentative D call: TRBD1 (6 bases). This CDR3 spans 15 amino acids. Between the trimmed V and J ends, which lost 3 bases and 1 base, there was a span of 12 bases. The germline V gene encodes CDR1 SGHTA and CDR2 FQGNSA. The CDR3 region has the DNA TGTGCCAGCAGCTTTTTTGACAGGTGGAACACTGAAGCTTTCTTT. The encoded protein is CASSFFDRWNTEAFF.

The J gene is TRBJ1-1, the V gene TRBV6-5; D is unclear. V lost 2 bases and J lost 5, with 9 bases in between. The CDR3 covers 13 residues. Germline CDR1 and CDR2: MNHEY and SVGAGI. The DNA for the CDR3 is TGTGCCAGCAGTTACCTAAGGGAGACTGAAGCTTTCTTT. The encoded protein is CASSYLRETEAFF.

The chain uses TRBV18 and TRBJ2-1; 7 nucleotides align to TRBD2. The J segment lost 0 bases and the V segment lost 4 bases, leaving 6 bases of the junction unmatched. This CDR3 has 16 amino acids. Germline CDR1 and CDR2: KGHSH and LQKENI. The CDR3 region is CASSLLAPSSYNEQFF. The CDR3 DNA reads TGTGCCAGCTCACTACTAGCGCCATCCTCCTACAATGAGCAGTTCTTC.

The rearrangement joins TRBV5-4 to TRBJ1-5, with a tentative D call TRBD1 (5 bases). Deletions cut 4 bases from V and 5 bases from J, with 13 bases between. Germline V CDR1 and CDR2: SGHNT, YYREEE (reference sequence). The CDR3 covers 14 residues. The chain's CDR3 is CASSADRGDQPQHF. Written as DNA, the CDR3 is TGTGCCAGCAGCGCCGACCGGGGGGATCAGCCCCAGCATTTT.

The chain is built from TRBV28 and TRBJ1-1; no definite D call. V was shortened by 7 bases and J by 0 bases, with 9 bases between the two germline ends. This CDR3 comprises 13 residues. Germline V gene sequence: CDR1 MDHEN, CDR2 SYDVKM. In DNA form, the CDR3 reads TGTGCCAGCAAGGCGGCTATGAACACTGAAGCTTTCTTT. This encodes CASKAAMNTEAFF.

V and J are TRBV5-1 and TRBJ2-7; 15 bases are shared with TRBD2. CDR1 SGHRS and CDR2 YFSETQ come from the germline V gene. The CDR3 contains 18 residues. V trimming: 5 bases; J trimming: 2 bases; junction bases outside the gene matches: 11. The CDR3 DNA sequence: TGCGCCAGCAGTTCAGGACTAGCGGGAGGGCCTATAACCTACGAGCAGTACTTC. It translates to CASSSGLAGGPITYEQYF.